Listed here are 30 T cell receptor beta chains from one sample, sequenced in a study of regulatory and conventional T cells in RAG deficiency. Blood CD4+ CD25-low CD127-high conventional T cells supplied the genomic DNA template. Sequenced by immunoSEQ multiplex PCR; TCRdb stores in-frame clones only, minus some. Of approximately 22,000 clones in the sample, 95% to 97% were seen once. This sample was shared with a second study, whose subject was regulatory T cells. This second study says: The PCR used 52 TRBV and 13 TRBJ primers.

Sequencing input: CD25- CD4+ T cells sorted from blood. These receptors all stem from a human donor in good health.

V usage is TRBV27 and J usage is TRBJ1-4, with 8 positions matching TRBD1. The CDR3 consists of 16 residues. Germline-derived CDR1 and CDR2 are MNHEY and SMNVEV (reference sequence). The junction had 5 bases not matched to a gene; V was cut back by 2 bases and J by 3 bases. CDR3 region: CASSLIGQGPNEKLFF. DNA for the CDR3: TGTGCCAGCAGTTTAATCGGACAGGGTCCTAATGAAAAACTGTTTTTT.

This clone was recorded once. The chain employs TRBV5-4 and TRBJ2-1; 7 bases fit TRBD2. Germline V CDR1 and CDR2: SGHNT, YYREEE (reference sequence). The CDR3 sequence is 14 residues long. The ends lost 4 bases at V and 5 bases at J; junction bases unmatched: 6. The CDR3 sequence: CASSPDTSDNEQFF. DNA for the CDR3: TGTGCCAGCAGCCCGGATACTAGCGACAATGAGCAGTTCTTC.

The gene calls are TRBV11-2 and TRBJ2-7; tentatively, D is TRBD1 (6 bases). Germline CDR1 is SGHAT and CDR2 is FQNNGV. V was clipped by 1 base and J by 0 bases, with 10 bases between them. The CDR3 runs 15 residues. CDR3 DNA sequence: TGTGCCAGCAGCTTAGGCAGGGGCCGCTCCTACGAGCAGTACTTC. This gives the protein CASSLGRGRSYEQYF. Based on the CDR3 plus reference TRBV11-2 and TRBJ2-7, the full variable domain is EAGVAQSPRYKIIEKRQSVAFWCNPISGHATLYWYQQILGQGPKLLIQFQNNGVVDDSQLPKDRFSAERLKGVDSTLKIQPAKLEDSAVYLCASSLGRGRSYEQYFGPGTRLTVT.

J is TRBJ1-4 and V is TRBV15; D remains ambiguous. The CDR3 is made up of 15 amino acids. V shed 5 bases and J shed 6 bases, with 16 bases lying between them. Germline V CDR1 and CDR2: LNHNV, YYDKDF (reference sequence). CDR3 residues: CATSVEGQLHEKLFF. As DNA, the CDR3 is TGTGCCACCAGCGTGGAGGGTCAGCTGCATGAAAAACTGTTTTTT.

The table lists this clone with a few counts. The genes are TRBV2 and TRBJ1-3; D not certain. The CDR3 extends over 15 amino acids. The germline V and J ends were trimmed by 1 base and 2 bases, with 9 bases remaining between them. Germline-derived CDR1 and CDR2 are SNHLY and FYNNEI. CDR3 nucleotide sequence: TGTGCCAGCAGTGAAGGGAGTGTGCCTGGAAACACCATATATTTT. Its translation: CASSEGSVPGNTIYF.

The chain recombines TRBV19 with TRBJ2-7; TRBD1 aligns across 10 bases. The germline CDR1 and CDR2 sequences are LNHDA and SQIVND (reference sequence). The ends lost 6 bases at V and 4 bases at J; junction bases unmatched: 6. The CDR3 is 14 residues long. The CDR3 sequence is CASSRDRGPYEQYF. In DNA, the CDR3 is TGTGCCAGTAGCCGGGACAGGGGACCTTACGAGCAGTACTTC. The variable domain in full, completed from reference TRBV19 and TRBJ2-7, reads DGGITQSPKYLFRKEGQNVTLSCEQNLNHDAMYWYRQDPGQGLRLIYYSQIVNDFQKGDIAEGYSVSREKKESFPLTVTSAQKNPTAFYLCASSRDRGPYEQYFGPGTRLTVT.

This sequence joins TRBV25-1 and TRBJ2-7, with TRBD1 matching 7 bases. V trimming: 2 bases; J trimming: 1 base; junction bases outside the gene matches: 5. The germline V gene encodes CDR1 MGHDK and CDR2 SYGVNS. The CDR3 runs 15 residues. Here the CDR3 DNA reads TGTGCCAGCAGTGAACCTACGGACAGGTCCTACGAGCAGTACTTC. It encodes CASSEPTDRSYEQYF.

This sequence joins TRBV25-1 and TRBJ1-4, with D uncertain. The CDR3 has 13 residues. The germline V gene has CDR1 MGHDK and CDR2 SYGVNS. V was cut by 3 bases and J by 8 bases, with 10 bases left in between. CDR3 loop: CASSELRREKLFF. The CDR3 nucleotides are TGTGCCAGCAGTGAGTTGCGCCGGGAAAAACTGTTTTTT.

The chain employs TRBV2 and TRBJ2-3; 8 positions agree with TRBD2. V shed 9 bases, J shed 0 bases, and the junction held 8 bases outside the gene matches. CDR1 is SNHLY, CDR2 FYNNEI, per germline. The length of the CDR3 is 15 residues. This CDR3 reads CASRGGAVSTDTQYF. Written as DNA, the CDR3 is TGTGCCAGTCGGGGGGGGGCCGTCAGCACAGATACGCAGTATTTT.

This chain uses TRBV19 with TRBJ1-4, with D tentatively TRBD1 (6 bases). Germline assignment: CDR1 LNHDA and CDR2 SQIVND (reference sequence). V lost 7 bases to trimming and J lost 5 bases, with 14 bases between them. The CDR3 runs to 14 residues. CDR3 sequence reads: CASTFGQRNEKLFF. Here the CDR3 DNA reads TGTGCCAGTACGTTTGGACAGAGAAATGAAAAACTGTTTTTT.

The rearrangement links TRBV28 to TRBJ2-2; TRBD1 matches at 9 bases. Germline CDR1 MDHEN, CDR2 SYDVKM. V lost 10 bases, J lost 5 bases, and 11 bases stayed unmatched. This CDR3 spans 15 amino acids. DNA for the CDR3: TGTGCCACCTCAGGGGGACAGGGAATTACCGGGGAGCTGTTTTTT. Encoded protein: CATSGGQGITGELFF.

The rearrangement links TRBV7-2 to TRBJ1-1; TRBD1 matches at 7 bases. Germline CDR1 is SGHTA and CDR2 is FQGNSA. V dropped 3 bases and J dropped 5; count of bases not matched to a gene: 9. The CDR3 is 15 amino acids. CDR3 sequence (DNA): TGTGCCAGCAGCTTGAGGGGGCCATTGAGTACTGAAGCTTTCTTT. As protein: CASSLRGPLSTEAFF.

This sequence joins TRBV6-6 and TRBJ1-2; 9 bases are shared with TRBD1. Germline lookup yields CDR1 MNHNY and CDR2 SVGAGI (reference sequence). The CDR3 runs 15 residues. V dropped 2 bases and J dropped 8; count of bases not matched to a gene: 9. The CDR3 here is CASSYAGTGLGGYTF. CDR3 coding DNA: TGTGCCAGCAGTTACGCCGGGACAGGGTTAGGGGGCTACACCTTC.

This clone was seen a single time. CDR3 bases: TGCGCCAGCGGGGGTGGGGGCGGGGGCCGCACAGATACGCAGTATTTT. It codes for CASGGGGGGRTDTQYF. V is TRBV10-2 and J is TRBJ2-3; maybe TRBD2 (7 bases). The CDR3 extends over 16 amino acids. CDR1 is WSHSY, CDR2 SAAADI, per germline. V lost 8 bases, J lost 1 base, and 19 bases lay in between.

V is TRBV13 and J is TRBJ2-1, with 8 bases lining up with TRBD2. Germline V gene lookup returns CDR1 PRHDT and CDR2 FYEKMQ (reference sequence). After removal of 0 bases from V and 7 bases from J, the junction contained 11 bases not matched to a gene. The CDR3 covers 17 residues. Here the CDR3 reads CASSLGPRGGPGNEQFF. In DNA, the CDR3 is TGTGCCAGCAGCTTAGGACCGCGCGGGGGGCCGGGGAATGAGCAGTTCTTC.

V gene TRBV11-2 combines with J gene TRBJ2-7, with D perhaps matching TRBD1 (6 bases). The CDR3 covers 14 residues. Germline lookup yields CDR1 SGHAT and CDR2 FQNNGV. Trimming shortened V by 1 base and J by 5 bases, and 12 bases separated the two germline ends. This CDR3 reads CASSLGEQGHEQYF. In nucleotides, the CDR3 is TGTGCCAGCAGCTTAGGGGAACAGGGCCACGAGCAGTACTTC.

The chain combines TRBV5-1 with TRBJ2-5; 10 nucleotides match TRBD1. The CDR3 has 16 residues. Germline CDR1 reads SGHRS; CDR2 reads YFSETQ. V dropped 0 bases and J dropped 5; count of bases not matched to a gene: 7. CDR3 sequence (DNA): TGCGCCAGCAGCTTGGAGGGGACAGGGGTAGTGGAGACCCAGTACTTC. Amino acids: CASSLEGTGVVETQYF.

This chain uses TRBV10-3 with TRBJ1-5, with a possible D match to TRBD1 (6 bases). With 5 bases removed from V and 6 bases from J, the gap between germline ends came to 14 bases. This CDR3 is 14 amino acids long. The germline gives CDR1 ENHRY, CDR2 SYGVKD. Here the CDR3 reads CAISKQGSFQPQHF. For the CDR3, the DNA is TGTGCCATCAGTAAACAGGGATCTTTTCAGCCCCAGCATTTT.

The chain uses TRBV19 and TRBJ1-2; the match to TRBD1 covers 7 bases. The CDR3 length is 15 residues. Trimming cost V 2 bases and J 2 bases; bases outside gene matches: 5. Germline CDR1 is LNHDA and CDR2 is SQIVND (reference sequence). In nucleotides, the CDR3 is TGTGCCAGTAGTATACCGGGACAGTTAAACTATGGCTACACCTTC. As protein: CASSIPGQLNYGYTF.

The CDR3, as DNA: TGTGCCAGCAGTGACGGGGGGAGAAGCTACACCTTC. Protein sequence: CASSDGGRSYTF. V usage is TRBV2 and J usage is TRBJ1-2; the D gene is possibly TRBD1 (5 bases). CDR3 size: 12 residues. V was clipped by 3 bases and J by 9 bases, with 11 bases between them. Germline CDR1 is SNHLY and CDR2 is FYNNEI.

To note about this clone: A read error may produce the germline difference seen at one junction end. The same CDR3 arises from other DNA sequences in this sample as well. The chain combines TRBV28 with TRBJ1-6; 7 bases map to TRBD1. The length of the CDR3 is 15 residues. In germline, CDR1 is MDHEN, CDR2 SYDVKM. The CDR3 loop is CASRPPGQRYSPLHF. CDR3 DNA: TGTGCCAGCAGGCCCCCGGGACAGCGGTATTCCCCCCTCCACTTT.

The chain couples TRBV10-3 to TRBJ2-1, with 7 bases that match TRBD2. The J segment lost 6 bases and the V segment lost 7 bases, leaving 9 bases of the junction unmatched. This CDR3 region has 14 residues. Germline V CDR1 and CDR2: ENHRY, SYGVKD. CDR3 sequence (DNA): TGTGCCATCATGGGGGGGACTGATTTCAATGAGCAGTTCTTC. Its translation: CAIMGGTDFNEQFF.

CDR3 loop: CASSLQVNSPLHF. The CDR3 bases are TGTGCCAGCAGCTTGCAGGTTAATTCACCCCTCCACTTT. This chain connects TRBV7-3 to TRBJ1-6, with D hard to call. Germline assignment: CDR1 SGHTA and CDR2 FQGTGA. Trimming took off 3 bases at V and 6 bases at J, with 6 bases between the two ends. CDR3 size: 13 residues.

Only one count was recorded for this clone. J is TRBJ1-2 and V is TRBV27; D remains ambiguous. CDR1 is MNHEY and CDR2 is SMNVEV in the germline V gene (reference sequence). The CDR3 contains 15 residues. Trimming cost V 6 bases and J 4 bases, with 18 bases left between them. CDR3 protein: CASSPAMGESYGYTF. The CDR3 nucleotides are TGTGCCAGCAGCCCCGCGATGGGAGAAAGCTATGGCTACACCTTC.

This clone was seen just once. The rearrangement links TRBV6-6 to TRBJ1-1; 7 bases match TRBD1. The V gene end was trimmed by 2 bases and the J gene end by 3 bases; junction bases not matched to a gene: 6. This CDR3 contains 15 residues. Germline V gene data show CDR1 as MNHNY and CDR2 as SVGAGI (reference sequence). DNA for the CDR3: TGTGCCAGCAGTTACCCCGCGACAGGGCACACTGAAGCTTTCTTT. It yields the protein CASSYPATGHTEAFF.

V and J are TRBV30 and TRBJ2-5; 14 bases line up with TRBD2. The CDR3 is 15 amino acids. Trimming cost V 4 bases and J 2 bases; bases outside gene matches: 3. Germline CDR1 GTSNPN, CDR2 SVGIG (reference sequence). The CDR3 region is CAWTRLAGGQETQYF. CDR3 sequence (DNA): TGTGCCTGGACCCGACTAGCGGGGGGGCAAGAGACCCAGTACTTC.

J is TRBJ2-3 and V is TRBV30; TRBD2 aligns across 9 bases. The CDR3 contains 15 residues. V shed 0 bases and J 6 bases; nucleotides not matched to a gene: 7. CDR1 and CDR2 from the germline V gene are GTSNPN and SVGIG (reference sequence). The CDR3 DNA follows: TGTGCCTGGAGTGTATTCCGCGGGGGGGTCGATACGCAGTATTTT. It specifies CAWSVFRGGVDTQYF.

V gene TRBV11-1 combines with J gene TRBJ2-7; no firm D call. V lost 3 bases and J lost 1, with 7 bases in between. The germline V gene has CDR1 SGHAT and CDR2 FQDESV (reference sequence). CDR3 length: 13 residues. The CDR3 is CASSLYQSYEQYF. Here the CDR3 DNA reads TGTGCCAGCAGCTTGTATCAGTCCTACGAGCAGTACTTC.

J is TRBJ2-1 and V is TRBV4-1, with 8 nucleotides matching TRBD2. The CDR3 loop spans 15 amino acids. V lost 6 bases to trimming and J lost 3 bases; unmatched junction nucleotides: 7. The germline gives CDR1 MGHRA, CDR2 YSYEKL. The CDR3 region has the DNA TGCGCCAGCAGGGCCGGGCTAGCGGGCTACAATGAGCAGTTCTTC. It encodes CASRAGLAGYNEQFF.

This clone appeared a single time. V usage is TRBV2 and J usage is TRBJ2-3; D is perhaps TRBD1 (6 bases). This CDR3 comprises 16 residues. V gave up 6 bases and J gave up 4 bases, with 20 bases separating them. Germline V gives CDR1 SNHLY, CDR2 FYNNEI. CDR3 sequence: CASSDRFPFRADTQYF. In DNA, the CDR3 is TGTGCCAGCAGCGACAGGTTCCCATTTAGAGCAGATACGCAGTATTTT.